This T cell receptor beta chain comes out of a study of CD8 T cells in Susac syndrome (dated by TCRdb to 2018 to 2020). Regarding the research as a whole: Repertoire sequencing was used to test whether CD8+ T cell activation and differentiation in Susac syndrome was antigen driven.

Peripheral blood CD8+ and CD4+ T cells from healthy donors, Susac syndrome patients and multiple sclerosis patients were profiled by high-throughput TCR beta sequencing. The healthy donors served as controls matched for age and sex. Bulk CD8+ and CD4+ T cells were purified by magnetic negative isolation, while CD8+ TEMRA cells were enriched using FACS. Blood was collected in EDTA tubes and processed within 24 hours, with PBMCs isolated through density gradient centrifugation. PBMCs intended for TCR sequencing were frozen in liquid nitrogen and were later thawed in a 37 degrees C water bath. The sorted or isolated CD4+, CD8+ and CD8+ TEMRA cells had a purity of 90% or higher. Results the study describes overall, beyond this receptor: The number of individuals in the TCR sequencing and HLA analysis was acknowledged as relatively small.

The cysteine opens and the phenylalanine closes a CDR3 of 15 amino acids. Only the CDR3 DNA is retained, 45 bases long and in frame from the first base. The junction carries 20 bases between V and J, which are trimmed by 1 base and 12 bases respectively. The germline V gene sets CDR1 to SGHRS and CDR2 to YFSETQ. The table lists this clonotype with a count of one. Its antigen remains undetermined. Qualities for individual bases were not recorded, and no much larger clone is one base off. A single read makes a weak case. RNA was extracted using the RNeasy kit, and roughly 0.45 to 1 microgram was reverse transcribed with random hexamers. TCR beta CDR3 regions were amplified with the immunoSEQ multiplex PCR assay covering 54 Vbeta and 13 Jbeta segments. PCR amplification bias was corrected using a synthetic template baseline for primer optimization and computational correction. In the original analysis: Reads were annotated to V, D and J genes per IMGT and analyzed with immunoSEQ Analyzer, keeping only productive sequences. To calculate clonality, Shannon entropy was normalized by log2 of the number of productive unique sequences and then subtracted from one. For each patient and control, public and private clones were evaluated within the 100 most prevalent clones. Susac-specific clones were defined as absent from healthy and MS cohorts, some 1,000 published viral clones and other ImmuneACCESS disease sequences. TCRdb passed the public sequencing reads through fastp at Q25 and MiXCR, retaining productive beta sequences. Identical CDR3 proteins give one entry, which carries the most common genes and DNA. Here the V and J calls rest on TCRdb's processing, not on the authors' analysis. In this sample the table shows about 200,000 distinct CDR3 sequences, roughly 96% of which occur a single time. The top ten clones comprise roughly 0.1% of the sample.

This TCR derives from a human donor in good health. Sequencing was performed on CD4+ T cells from PBMCs. Here the chain combines TRBV5-1 and TRBJ2-1, with the D call tentatively TRBD1 or TRBD2, each fitting 7 bases. The DNA sequence is given as TGCGCCAGCAGCTTGCAGGGGGAGGGGACTGACGGGCAGTTCTTC. Its coded protein is CASSLQGEGTDGQFF.